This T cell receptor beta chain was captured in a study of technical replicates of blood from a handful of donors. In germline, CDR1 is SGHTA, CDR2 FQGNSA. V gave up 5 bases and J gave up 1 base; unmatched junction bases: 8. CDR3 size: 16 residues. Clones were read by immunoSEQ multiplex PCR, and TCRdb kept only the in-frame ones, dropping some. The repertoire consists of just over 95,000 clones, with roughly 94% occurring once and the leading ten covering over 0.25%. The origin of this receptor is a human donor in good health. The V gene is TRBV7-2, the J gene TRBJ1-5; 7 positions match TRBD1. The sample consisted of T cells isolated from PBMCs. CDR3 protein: CASSPDRDRSNQPQHF. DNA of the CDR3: TGTGCCAGCAGCCCAGACAGGGACCGGAGCAATCAGCCCCAGCATTTT.